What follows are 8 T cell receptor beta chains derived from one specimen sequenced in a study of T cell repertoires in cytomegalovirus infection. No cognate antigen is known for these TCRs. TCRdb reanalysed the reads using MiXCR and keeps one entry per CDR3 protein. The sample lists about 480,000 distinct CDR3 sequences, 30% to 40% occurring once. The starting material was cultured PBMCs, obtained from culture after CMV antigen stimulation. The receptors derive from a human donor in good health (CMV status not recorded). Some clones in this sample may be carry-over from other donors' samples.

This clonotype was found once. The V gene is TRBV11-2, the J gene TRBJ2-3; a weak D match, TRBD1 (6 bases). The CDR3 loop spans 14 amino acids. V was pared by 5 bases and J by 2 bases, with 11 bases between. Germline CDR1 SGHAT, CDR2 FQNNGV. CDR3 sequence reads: CASSRDIYTDTQYF. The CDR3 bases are TGTGCCAGCAGCCGGGACATCTACACAGATACGCAGTATTTT.

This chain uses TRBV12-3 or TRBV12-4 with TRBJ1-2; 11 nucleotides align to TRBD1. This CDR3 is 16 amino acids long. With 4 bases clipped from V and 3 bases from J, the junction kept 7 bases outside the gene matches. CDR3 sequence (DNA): TGTGCCAGCAGTTCCCGGACAGGGGGCGCGGACTATGGCTACACCTTC. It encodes CASSSRTGGADYGYTF.

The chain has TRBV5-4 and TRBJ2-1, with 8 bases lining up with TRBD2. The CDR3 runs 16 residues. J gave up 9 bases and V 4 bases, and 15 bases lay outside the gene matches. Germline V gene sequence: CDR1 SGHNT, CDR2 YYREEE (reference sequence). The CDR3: CASSGRETGGPFEQFF. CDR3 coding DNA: TGTGCCAGCAGCGGACGGGAGACGGGAGGGCCTTTTGAGCAGTTCTTC. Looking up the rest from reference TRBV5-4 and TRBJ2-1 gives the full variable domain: ETGVTQSPTHLIKTRGQQVTLRCSSQSGHNTVSWYQQALGQGPQFIFQYYREEENGRGNFPPRFSGLQFPNYSSELNVNALELDDSALYLCASSGRETGGPFEQFFGPGTRLTVL.

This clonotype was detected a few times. The CDR3 region has the DNA TGTGCCAGCAGCCTCTCTCAGGGGGTAAACACTGAAGCTTTCTTT. This sequence encodes CASSLSQGVNTEAFF. V gene TRBV12-3 or TRBV12-4 combines with J gene TRBJ1-1; 7 bases match TRBD1. Unmatched junction bases numbered 9, after V lost 6 bases and J lost 2 bases. This CDR3 has 15 residues.

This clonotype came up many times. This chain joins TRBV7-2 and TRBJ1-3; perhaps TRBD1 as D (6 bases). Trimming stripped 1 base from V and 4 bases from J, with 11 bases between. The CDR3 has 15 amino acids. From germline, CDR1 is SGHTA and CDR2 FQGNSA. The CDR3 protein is CASSLDTGRGNTIYF. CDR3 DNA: TGTGCCAGCAGCTTAGACACAGGGAGGGGAAACACCATATATTTT. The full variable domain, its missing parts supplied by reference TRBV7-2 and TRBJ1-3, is GAGVSQSPSNKVTEKGKDVELRCDPISGHTALYWYRQSLGQGLEFLIYFQGNSAPDKSGLPSDRFSAERTGGSVSTLTIQRTQQEDSAVYLCASSLDTGRGNTIYFGEGSWLTVV.

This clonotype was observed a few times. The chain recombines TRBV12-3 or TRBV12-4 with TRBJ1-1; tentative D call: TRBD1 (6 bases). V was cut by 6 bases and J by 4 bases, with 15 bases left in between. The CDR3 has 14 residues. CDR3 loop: CASSLLPGATEAFF. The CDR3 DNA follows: TGTGCCAGCAGCCTCCTCCCGGGGGCCACTGAAGCTTTCTTT.

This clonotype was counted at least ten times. CDR3 in amino acids: CASSPDTSGANVLTF. The CDR3 bases are TGTGCCAGCAGCCCCGACACCTCTGGGGCCAACGTCCTGACTTTC. This chain connects TRBV7-2 to TRBJ2-6; no firm D call. The CDR3 spans 15 residues. The germline V and J ends were trimmed by 5 bases and 0 bases, with 8 bases remaining between them. Germline V gene data show CDR1 as SGHTA and CDR2 as FQGNSA.

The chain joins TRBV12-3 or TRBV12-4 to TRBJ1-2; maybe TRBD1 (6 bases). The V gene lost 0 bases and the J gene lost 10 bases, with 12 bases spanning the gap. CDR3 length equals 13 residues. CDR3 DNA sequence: TGTGCCAGCAGTTTAGCGGGCCAGGGGAACTACACCTTC. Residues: CASSLAGQGNYTF.